Shown below are 4 T cell receptor beta chains from a single sample sequenced in a study of response to subunit inactivated influenza vaccine. TCRdb used MiXCR to reprocess the RT-PCR reads, holding one entry per CDR3 protein. The sample shows about 780,000 distinct CDR3 sequences, around 18% of them seen only once. The specimen comprised PBMCs from blood, sampled around 5 days after vaccination. These receptor sequences come from a man aged 45-65 years who received an inactivated influenza vaccine.

The genes are TRBV6-2 or TRBV6-3 and TRBJ2-3; possibly TRBD2 for D (6 bases). The CDR3 covers 16 residues. CDR1 is MNHEY and CDR2 is SVGEGT in the germline V gene. Trimming pared 5 bases from V and 7 bases from J, leaving 22 bases between. CDR3 in DNA: TGTGCCAGCAGTAGGCGGGACTCGCTGAGTATGAATACGCAGTATTTT. Amino acids: CASSRRDSLSMNTQYF.

The chain joins TRBV5-1 to TRBJ2-7, with TRBD2 matching over 8 bases. The CDR3 extends over 15 amino acids. Trimming at V came to 3 bases and at J to 1 base, leaving 6 bases not matched to a gene. Germline lookup yields CDR1 SGHRS and CDR2 YFSETQ. The CDR3 DNA is TGCGCCAGCAGCTCTCATGCGGGGGGATCCTACGAGCAGTACTTC. Amino acid sequence: CASSSHAGGSYEQYF.

This clonotype was found a few times. V is TRBV6-1 and J is TRBJ2-6; tentative D call: TRBD1 (5 bases). This CDR3 contains 17 residues. Germline loops: CDR1 MNHNS, CDR2 SASEGT. V dropped 7 bases and J dropped 2 bases, with 18 bases sitting between them. The CDR3 region has the DNA TGTGCCAGCACGACGCAGGGAATAGGGACTGGGGCCAACGTCCTGACTTTC. Translated, it gives CASTTQGIGTGANVLTF.

The J gene is TRBJ2-7, the V gene TRBV15, with 10 bases that match TRBD1. This CDR3 comprises 14 residues. Germline V gives CDR1 LNHNV, CDR2 YYDKDF (reference sequence). The trim removed 3 bases at V and 3 bases at J, leaving 2 bases unmatched. The CDR3 loop is CATSSDRGLYEQYF. The DNA for the CDR3 is TGTGCCACCAGCAGCGACAGGGGGCTCTACGAGCAGTACTTC.